This T cell receptor (beta chain) was found in a study of T cell responses to AZD1222 COVID-19 vaccine. General study findings and limits: Per reports, nearly half of all spike-specific TCRs target regions that are unmutated in variants. None of the repertoires were sampled until the peak T cell response had passed. Two AZD1222 doses significantly raised spike-specific TCR breadth and depth over controls. Clonal diversity was possibly underestimated, and the donors were mostly white British, with more females.

Germline V gene data show CDR1 as LNHDA and CDR2 as SQIVND (reference sequence). The CDR3 has 14 residues. V shed 6 bases and J shed 4 bases, with 13 bases lying between them. Turning to this clone: The antigen is undetermined.

Sequenced by immunoSEQ multiplex PCR; TCRdb stores in-frame clones only, minus some. Here the sample spans 90,000 to 150,000 clones, about 90% being singletons. This TCR was recovered from an adult in good health. Sequenced here: peripheral blood, sampled on day 0 of AZD1222 vaccination. The chain is built from TRBV19 and TRBJ1-5; D possibly corresponds to TRBD1 (6 bases). In nucleotides, the CDR3 is TGTGCCAGTAGCCTAGACAGGCGGAATCAGCCCCAGCATTTT. It translates to CASSLDRRNQPQHF. Supplemented by reference TRBV19 and TRBJ1-5, the full variable domain reads DGGITQSPKYLFRKEGQNVTLSCEQNLNHDAMYWYRQDPGQGLRLIYYSQIVNDFQKGDIAEGYSVSREKKESFPLTVTSAQKNPTAFYLCASSLDRRNQPQHFGDGTRLSIL.